The next 16 T cell receptor beta chains were all read from a single sample in a study of molecular identifiers for immune sequencing clone quantification. TCRdb re-called the PCR reads through MiXCR, storing one row per CDR3 protein. This table holds over 85,000 distinct CDR3 sequences, around a quarter found once. Sequencing was carried out using naive CD8+ T cells from blood, with Jurkat cell RNA spiked in. Subset here: FACS-sorted CD8+CD4-CCR7+CD45RA+ naive T cells. Receptors were obtained from a human donor in good health. Some libraries in this study had Jurkat cell RNA spiked in.

This clonotype was seen a few times. CDR3 DNA sequence: TGTGCCAGCAGTTTACTTGGTACTTCGAACACTGAAGCTTTCTTT. It is translated as CASSLLGTSNTEAFF. The rearrangement joins TRBV27 to TRBJ1-1; D remains unclear. Trimming pared 2 bases from V and 1 base from J, leaving 11 bases between. Germline lookup yields CDR1 MNHEY and CDR2 SMNVEV (reference sequence). CDR3 length: 15 amino acids.

On this clonotype itself: A read error is possible here, since a much larger clone lies one base away. The chain joins TRBV6-2 or TRBV6-3 to TRBJ2-7; perhaps TRBD1 as D (6 bases). Trimming took 2 bases from V and 3 from J, leaving 8 bases between them. The CDR3 runs to 13 residues. Germline V gives CDR1 MNHEY, CDR2 SVGEGT. The CDR3 protein is CASSYGTNYEQYF. As DNA, the CDR3 is TGTGCCAGCAGTTACGGGACAAACTACGAGCAGTACTTC.

In its sample, this clonotype was seen a few times. The V and J genes are TRBV9 and TRBJ2-3; TRBD1 agrees at 8 bases. With 0 bases clipped from V and 3 bases from J, the junction kept 3 bases outside the gene matches. The CDR3 sequence is 15 residues long. The germline V gene has CDR1 SGDLS and CDR2 YYNGEE. CDR3 in DNA: TGTGCCAGCAGCGTAGGTGGGACAGGAACAGATACGCAGTATTTT. It is translated as CASSVGGTGTDTQYF. The variable domain in full, completed from reference TRBV9 and TRBJ2-3, reads DSGVTQTPKHLITATGQRVTLRCSPRSGDLSVYWYQQSLDQGLQFLIQYYNGEERAKGNILERFSAQQFPDLHSELNLSSLELGDSALYFCASSVGGTGTDTQYFGPGTRLTVL.

The V call is TRBV30, the J call TRBJ2-2; D call uncertain. V lost 5 bases and J 8 bases, leaving 6 bases between the germline ends. The CDR3 runs to 10 residues. Looked up from germline, CDR1 is GTSNPN and CDR2 is SVGIG (reference sequence). CDR3 loop: CAWFRGELFF. CDR3 bases: TGTGCCTGGTTTCGGGGGGAGCTGTTTTTT.

For this clonotype: This may be a read error: a much more frequent sequence differs by one nucleotide. V and J are TRBV4-3 and TRBJ1-3, with D tentatively TRBD1 (6 bases). The CDR3 has 15 residues. The germline V and J ends were trimmed by 4 bases and 8 bases, with 18 bases remaining between them. CDR1 is LGHNA, CDR2 YSLEER, per germline. CDR3 sequence reads: CASSRDRGGSDTIYF. CDR3 nucleotide sequence: TGCGCCAGCAGCCGAGATCGCGGGGGCTCGGACACCATATATTTT.

This clonotype was detected many times. The chain uses TRBV7-2 and TRBJ2-7, with 9 nucleotides matching TRBD1. Per the germline V gene, CDR1 is SGHTA and CDR2 is FQGNSA. The junction had 6 bases not matched to a gene; V was cut back by 5 bases and J by 4 bases. The CDR3 has 14 residues. The CDR3 sequence: CASSPGTGSYEQYF. The CDR3 DNA reads TGTGCCAGCAGCCCAGGGACAGGGTCGTACGAGCAGTACTTC.

This clonotype has a count of ten or more. This sequence joins TRBV7-9 and TRBJ1-3, with 8 bases lining up with TRBD1. Germline trimming cut 5 bases from V and 0 bases from J; bases unmatched to any gene: 3. Germline loops: CDR1 SEHNR, CDR2 FQNEAQ (reference sequence). This CDR3 comprises 15 residues. The CDR3 bases are TGTGCCAGCAGCACAGGGACAGGCTCTGGAAACACCATATATTTT. Translating it yields CASSTGTGSGNTIYF.

About this clonotype: A read error is possible here, since a much larger clone lies one base away. This chain uses TRBV2 with TRBJ2-5; D is possibly TRBD2 (6 bases). The germline CDR1 and CDR2 sequences are SNHLY and FYNNEI. This CDR3 is built from 15 residues. CDR3 sequence reads: CASSDASARVETQCF. CDR3 DNA: TGTGCCAGCAGTGACGCTAGCGCCCGAGTAGAGACCCAGTGCTTC.

Concerning this clonotype itself: A read error may explain this, as a much larger clone is one base away. V and J are TRBV27 and TRBJ2-7; D is unresolved. Germline CDR1 reads MNHEY; CDR2 reads SMNVEV (reference sequence). The CDR3 is 13 residues long. CDR3 residues: CASSLGRAYDQYF. CDR3 coding DNA: TGTGCCAGCAGTTTGGGCAGAGCCTACGATCAGTACTTC.

As to this clonotype: Being one base from a much bigger clone, this may be a read error. This chain links TRBV7-9 with TRBJ1-4; no firm D call. CDR1 SEHNR and CDR2 FQNEAQ come from the germline V gene (reference sequence). The CDR3 consists of 14 residues. The DNA of the CDR3 is TGTGCCAGCAGCTCAACCCCAATTAATGGAAAACTGTTTTTT. It is translated as CASSSTPINGKLFF.

This chain connects TRBV27 to TRBJ1-5, with 9 bases lining up with TRBD1. Germline trimming cut 7 bases from V and 5 bases from J; bases unmatched to any gene: 3. CDR1 is MNHEY, CDR2 SMNVEV, per germline (reference sequence). The CDR3 runs 13 residues. DNA for the CDR3: TGTGCCAGCAAGGGGACAGGGTATCAGCCCCAGCATTTT. Protein sequence: CASKGTGYQPQHF.

This clonotype appeared a few times. The chain uses TRBV27 and TRBJ2-1; 9 bases fit TRBD2. The germline V gene encodes CDR1 MNHEY and CDR2 SMNVEV (reference sequence). Trimming cost V 10 bases and J 5 bases; bases outside gene matches: 6. The CDR3 contains 13 residues. CDR3 coding DNA: TGTGCCACGGGGCTAGCGGGGAACAATGAGCAGTTCTTC. The encoded protein is CATGLAGNNEQFF.

This chain joins TRBV21-1 and TRBJ2-3; TRBD2 was called by the table and not checked on the DNA. TRBV21-1 is termed a pseudogene. The CDR3 has 15 residues. In nucleotides, the CDR3 is TGTGCCAGCAGCACAAGAGCGGGAGGAGCAGATACGCAGTATTTT. The encoded protein is CASSTRAGGADTQYF.

The chain recombines TRBV24-1 with TRBJ2-7, with unresolved D. Looked up from germline, CDR1 is KGHDR and CDR2 is SFDVKD. The CDR3 has 11 amino acids. V was clipped by 8 bases and J by 4 bases, with 8 bases between them. CDR3 in DNA: TGTGCCACCAATTTCGGGTACGAGCAGTACTTC. It yields the protein CATNFGYEQYF.

This clonotype showed up just a few times. This chain uses TRBV9 with TRBJ1-1; D is possibly TRBD1 (6 bases). The CDR3 spans 15 residues. Germline CDR1 is SGDLS and CDR2 is YYNGEE. V was cut by 0 bases and J by 4 bases, with 13 bases left in between. In DNA form, the CDR3 reads TGTGCCAGCAGCGTAGGGGGGGGCCCCGTCACTGAAGCTTTCTTT. It is translated as CASSVGGGPVTEAFF.

This clonotype was observed many times. This chain connects TRBV7-9 to TRBJ2-2, with D uncertain. V lost 4 bases and J 6 bases, leaving 18 bases between the germline ends. The CDR3 is 16 amino acids. In germline, CDR1 is SEHNR, CDR2 FQNEAQ (reference sequence). Written as DNA, the CDR3 is TGTGCCAGCAGCTCACTGGAGACACCTACTCCCGGGGAGCTGTTTTTT. It is translated as CASSSLETPTPGELFF.